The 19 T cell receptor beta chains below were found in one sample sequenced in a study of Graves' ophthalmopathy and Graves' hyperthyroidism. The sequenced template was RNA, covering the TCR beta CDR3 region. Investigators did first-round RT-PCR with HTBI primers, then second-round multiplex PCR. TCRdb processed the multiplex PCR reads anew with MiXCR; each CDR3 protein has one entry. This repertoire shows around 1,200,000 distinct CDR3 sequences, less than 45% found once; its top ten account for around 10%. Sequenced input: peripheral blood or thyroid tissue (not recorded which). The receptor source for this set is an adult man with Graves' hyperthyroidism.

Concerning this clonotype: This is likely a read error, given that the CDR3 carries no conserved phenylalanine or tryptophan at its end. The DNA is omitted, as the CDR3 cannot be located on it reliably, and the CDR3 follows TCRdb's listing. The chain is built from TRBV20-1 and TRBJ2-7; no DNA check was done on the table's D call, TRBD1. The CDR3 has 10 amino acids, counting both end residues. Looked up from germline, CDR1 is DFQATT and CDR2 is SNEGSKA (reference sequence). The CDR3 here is CSAHSGQGLT.

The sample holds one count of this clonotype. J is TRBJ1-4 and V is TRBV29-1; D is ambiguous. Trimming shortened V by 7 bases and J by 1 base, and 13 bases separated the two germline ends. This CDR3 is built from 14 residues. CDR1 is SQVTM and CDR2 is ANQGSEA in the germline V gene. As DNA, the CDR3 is TGCAGCGCCGCCCCGGCGGAAACTAATGAAAAACTGTTTTTT. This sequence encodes CSAAPAETNEKLFF. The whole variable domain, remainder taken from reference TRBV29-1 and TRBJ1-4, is SAVISQKPSRDICQRGTSLTIQCQVDSQVTMMFWYRQQPGQSLTLIATANQGSEATYESGFVIDKFPISRPNLTFSTLTVSNMSPEDSSIYLCSAAPAETNEKLFFGSGTQLSVL.

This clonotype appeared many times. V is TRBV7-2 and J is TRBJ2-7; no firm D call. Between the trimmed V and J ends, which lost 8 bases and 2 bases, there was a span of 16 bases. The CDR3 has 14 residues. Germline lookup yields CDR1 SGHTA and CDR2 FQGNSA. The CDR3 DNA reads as TGTGCCAGCGCACCACCGGACGGAGCCTACGAGCAGTACTTC. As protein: CASAPPDGAYEQYF.

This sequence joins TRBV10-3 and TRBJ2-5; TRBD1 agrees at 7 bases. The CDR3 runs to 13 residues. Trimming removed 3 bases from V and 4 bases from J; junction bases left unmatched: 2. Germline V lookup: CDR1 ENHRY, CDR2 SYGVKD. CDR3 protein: CAISERDRETQYF. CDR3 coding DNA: TGTGCCATCAGTGAACGGGACAGAGAGACCCAGTACTTC.

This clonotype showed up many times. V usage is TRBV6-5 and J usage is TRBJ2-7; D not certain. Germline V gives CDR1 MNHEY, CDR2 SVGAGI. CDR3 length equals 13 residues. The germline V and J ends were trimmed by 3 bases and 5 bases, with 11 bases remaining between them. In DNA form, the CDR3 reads TGTGCCAGCAGTTATGGCCCCAATGACGAGCAGTACTTC. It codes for CASSYGPNDEQYF.

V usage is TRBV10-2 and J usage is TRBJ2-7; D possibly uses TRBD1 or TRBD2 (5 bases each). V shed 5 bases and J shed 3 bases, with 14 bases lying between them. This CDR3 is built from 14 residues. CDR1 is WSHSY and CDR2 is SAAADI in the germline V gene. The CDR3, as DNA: TGCGCCAGCAGTCCCGGGGCGTACAACTACGAGCAGTACTTC. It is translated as CASSPGAYNYEQYF.

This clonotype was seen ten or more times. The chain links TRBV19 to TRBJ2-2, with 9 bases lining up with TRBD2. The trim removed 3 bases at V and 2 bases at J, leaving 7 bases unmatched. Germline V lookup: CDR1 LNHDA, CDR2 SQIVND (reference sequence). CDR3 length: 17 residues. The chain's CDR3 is CASSIGLAGTNTGELFF. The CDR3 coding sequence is TGTGCCAGTAGTATTGGCCTAGCGGGGACCAACACCGGGGAGCTGTTTTTT.

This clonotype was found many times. The DNA for the CDR3 is TGTGCCAGCAGCTTAGGTGGCGGCCCCTACGAGCAGTACTTC. Translating gives CASSLGGGPYEQYF. The chain has TRBV7-2 and TRBJ2-7; D unclear. Trimming cost V 1 base and J 2 bases, with 9 bases left between them. The CDR3 consists of 14 residues. CDR1 SGHTA and CDR2 FQGNSA come from the germline V gene.

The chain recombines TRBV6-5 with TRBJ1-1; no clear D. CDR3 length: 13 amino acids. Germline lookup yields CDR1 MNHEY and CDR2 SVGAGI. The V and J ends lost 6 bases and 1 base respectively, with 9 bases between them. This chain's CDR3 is CASSAGENTEAFF. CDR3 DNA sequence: TGTGCCAGCAGCGCCGGGGAGAACACTGAAGCTTTCTTT.

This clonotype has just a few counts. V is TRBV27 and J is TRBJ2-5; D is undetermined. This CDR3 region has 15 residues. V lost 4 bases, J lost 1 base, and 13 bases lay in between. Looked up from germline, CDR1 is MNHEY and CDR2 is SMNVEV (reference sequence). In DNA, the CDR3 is TGTGCCAGCAGTTCCCCTCTCACGGCCCAAGAGACCCAGTACTTC. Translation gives CASSSPLTAQETQYF.

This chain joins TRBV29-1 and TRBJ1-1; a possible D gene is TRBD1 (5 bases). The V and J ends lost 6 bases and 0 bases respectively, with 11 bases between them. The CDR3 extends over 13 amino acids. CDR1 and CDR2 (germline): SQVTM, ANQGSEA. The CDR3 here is CSVQRGLNTEAFF. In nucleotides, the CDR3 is TGCAGCGTCCAGAGGGGCCTGAACACTGAAGCTTTCTTT.

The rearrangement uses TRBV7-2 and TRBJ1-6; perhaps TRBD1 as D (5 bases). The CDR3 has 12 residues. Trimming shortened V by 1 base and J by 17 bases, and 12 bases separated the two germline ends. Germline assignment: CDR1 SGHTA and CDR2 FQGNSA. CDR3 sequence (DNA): TGTGCCAGCAGCTTAGAGCGGGGCAGGGTCCACTTT. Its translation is CASSLERGRVHF.

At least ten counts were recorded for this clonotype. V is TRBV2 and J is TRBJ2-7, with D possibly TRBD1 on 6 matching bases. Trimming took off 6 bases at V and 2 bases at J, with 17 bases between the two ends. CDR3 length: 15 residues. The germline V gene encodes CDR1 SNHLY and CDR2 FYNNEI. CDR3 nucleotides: TGTGCCAGCAGAAAGCCGGGACACCTGACCTACGAGCAGTACTTC. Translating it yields CASRKPGHLTYEQYF.

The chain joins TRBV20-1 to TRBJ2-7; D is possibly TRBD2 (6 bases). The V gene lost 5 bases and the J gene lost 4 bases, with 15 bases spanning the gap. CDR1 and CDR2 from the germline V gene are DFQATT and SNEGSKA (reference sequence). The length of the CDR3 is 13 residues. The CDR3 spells CSAPRDPGYEQYF. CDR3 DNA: TGCAGTGCTCCGCGGGACCCAGGGTACGAGCAGTACTTC.

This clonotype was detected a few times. CDR3 region: CASSLAPGVGHTEAFF. For the CDR3, the DNA is TGTGCCAGCAGCTTAGCCCCGGGGGTTGGGCACACTGAAGCTTTCTTT. This chain connects TRBV11-2 to TRBJ1-1, with D tentatively TRBD1 (5 bases). The CDR3 totals 16 residues. Trimming cost V 1 base and J 3 bases, with 15 bases left between them. Germline V lookup: CDR1 SGHAT, CDR2 FQNNGV.

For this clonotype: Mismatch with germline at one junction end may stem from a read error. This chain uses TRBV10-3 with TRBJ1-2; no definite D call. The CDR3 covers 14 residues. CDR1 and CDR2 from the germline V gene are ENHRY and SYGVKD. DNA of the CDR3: TGTGCCAGCAGTGAATTTTTAAGGAACTATGGCTACACCTTC. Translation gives CASSEFLRNYGYTF.

The CDR3 spells CSVRVRGGNSNQPQHF. Here the CDR3 DNA reads TGCAGCGTTAGAGTGAGAGGAGGGAACTCGAATCAGCCCCAGCATTTT. This chain uses TRBV29-1 with TRBJ1-5; D not certain. V shed 5 bases and J shed 4 bases, with 21 bases lying between them. The CDR3 sequence is 16 residues long. The V gene's germline CDR1 is SQVTM and CDR2 ANQGSEA.

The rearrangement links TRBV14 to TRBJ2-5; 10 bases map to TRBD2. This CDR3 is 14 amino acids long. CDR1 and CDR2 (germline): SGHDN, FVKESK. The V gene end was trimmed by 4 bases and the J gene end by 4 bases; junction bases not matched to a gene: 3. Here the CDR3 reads CASSRSGRAETQYF. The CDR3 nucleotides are TGTGCCAGCAGCCGCAGCGGGAGGGCAGAGACCCAGTACTTC.

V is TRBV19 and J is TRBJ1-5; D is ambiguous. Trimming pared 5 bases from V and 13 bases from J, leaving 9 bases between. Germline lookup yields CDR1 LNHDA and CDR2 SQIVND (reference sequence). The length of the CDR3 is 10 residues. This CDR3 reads CASSGPGQHF. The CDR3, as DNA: TGTGCCAGTAGTGGACCGGGACAGCATTTT.